This T cell receptor beta chain came from a study of blood T cell repertoires in COVID-19. Produced via immunoSEQ multiplex PCR; TCRdb's table is partial and in-frame only. In the table there are roughly 54,000 clones, just under 90% of which are singletons. Losses at the gene ends were 1 base for V and 8 bases for J; bases not matched to a gene: 14. This CDR3 region has 17 residues. Germline V gene lookup returns CDR1 KGHSH and CDR2 LQKENI. The sequence was obtained from a woman aged 60-75 years with COVID-19, enrolled during active disease. Sequencing used peripheral blood. This sequence joins TRBV18 and TRBJ1-1, with 9 bases aligning to TRBD1. The CDR3 DNA reads as TGTGCCAGCTCACCACTACACTCTTGGGGACAGGGAATCGAAGCTTTCTTT. Translation: CASSPLHSWGQGIEAFF.